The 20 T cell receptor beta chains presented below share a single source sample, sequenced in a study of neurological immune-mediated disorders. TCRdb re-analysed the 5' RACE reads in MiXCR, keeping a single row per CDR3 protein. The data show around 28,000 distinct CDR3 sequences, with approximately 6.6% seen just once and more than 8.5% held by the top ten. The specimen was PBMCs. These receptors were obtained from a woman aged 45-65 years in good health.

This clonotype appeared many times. This chain's CDR3 is CASSLVRGNYEQYF. The CDR3 coding sequence is TGTGCCAGCAGCTTAGTCCGGGGAAACTACGAGCAGTACTTC. This chain uses TRBV7-2 with TRBJ2-7; TRBD2 might be the D (5 bases). Trimming shortened V by 1 base and J by 3 bases, and 10 bases separated the two germline ends. CDR3 length: 14 residues. CDR1 and CDR2 from the germline V gene are SGHTA and FQGNSA.

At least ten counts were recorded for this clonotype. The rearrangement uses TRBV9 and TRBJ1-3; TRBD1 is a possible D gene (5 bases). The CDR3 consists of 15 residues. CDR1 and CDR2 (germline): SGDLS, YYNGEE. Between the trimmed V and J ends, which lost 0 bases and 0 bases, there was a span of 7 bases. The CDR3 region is CASSVGGTSGNTIYF. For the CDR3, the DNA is TGTGCCAGCAGCGTAGGAGGGACCTCTGGAAACACCATATATTTT.

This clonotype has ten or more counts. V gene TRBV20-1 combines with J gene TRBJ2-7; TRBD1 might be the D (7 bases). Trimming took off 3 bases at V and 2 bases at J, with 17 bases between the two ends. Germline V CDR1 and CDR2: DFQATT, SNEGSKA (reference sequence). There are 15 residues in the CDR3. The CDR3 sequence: CSASGGGERPYEQYF. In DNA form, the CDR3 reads TGCAGTGCTAGTGGAGGGGGCGAGCGCCCCTACGAGCAGTACTTC.

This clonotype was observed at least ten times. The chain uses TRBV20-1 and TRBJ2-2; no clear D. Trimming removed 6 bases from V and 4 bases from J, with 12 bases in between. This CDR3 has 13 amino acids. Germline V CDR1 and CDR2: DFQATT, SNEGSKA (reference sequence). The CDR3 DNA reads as TGCAGTGCCCGAAGGCCGGCCACCGGGGAGCTGTTTTTT. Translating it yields CSARRPATGELFF.

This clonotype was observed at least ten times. This CDR3 reads CASSLGLAGGLRYEQYF. As DNA, the CDR3 is TGCGCCAGCAGCTTGGGACTAGCGGGGGGACTACGCTACGAGCAGTACTTC. This chain connects TRBV5-1 to TRBJ2-7, with 13 positions matching TRBD2. Looked up from germline, CDR1 is SGHRS and CDR2 is YFSETQ. The CDR3 extends over 17 amino acids. The V segment lost 0 bases and the J segment 3 bases; nucleotides outside the gene matches: 6. Full variable domain (rest looked up from reference TRBV5-1 and TRBJ2-7): KAGVTQTPRYLIKTRGQQVTLSCSPISGHRSVSWYQQTPGQGLQFLFEYFSETQRNKGNFPGRFSGRQFSNSRSEMNVSTLELGDSALYLCASSLGLAGGLRYEQYFGPGTRLTVT.

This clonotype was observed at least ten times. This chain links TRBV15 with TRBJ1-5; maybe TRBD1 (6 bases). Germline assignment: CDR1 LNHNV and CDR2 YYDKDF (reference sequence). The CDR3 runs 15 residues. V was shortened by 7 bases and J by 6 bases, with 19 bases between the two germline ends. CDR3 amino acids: CATTSARGGLQPQHF. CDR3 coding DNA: TGTGCCACCACCTCCGCAAGGGGGGGTCTTCAGCCCCAGCATTTT.

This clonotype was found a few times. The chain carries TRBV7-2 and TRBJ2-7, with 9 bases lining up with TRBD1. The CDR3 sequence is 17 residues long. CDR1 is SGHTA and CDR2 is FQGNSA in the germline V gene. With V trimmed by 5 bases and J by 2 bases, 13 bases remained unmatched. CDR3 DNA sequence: TGTGCCAGCAGCCAGAGACCGGGACAGGGTTTTCCCTACGAGCAGTACTTC. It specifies CASSQRPGQGFPYEQYF.

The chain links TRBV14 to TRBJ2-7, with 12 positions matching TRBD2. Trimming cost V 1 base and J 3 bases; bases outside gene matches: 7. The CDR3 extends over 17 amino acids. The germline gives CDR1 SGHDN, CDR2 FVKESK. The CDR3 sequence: CASSQALAGGPHYEQYF. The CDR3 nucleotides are TGTGCCAGCAGCCAAGCACTAGCGGGGGGCCCTCACTACGAGCAGTACTTC.

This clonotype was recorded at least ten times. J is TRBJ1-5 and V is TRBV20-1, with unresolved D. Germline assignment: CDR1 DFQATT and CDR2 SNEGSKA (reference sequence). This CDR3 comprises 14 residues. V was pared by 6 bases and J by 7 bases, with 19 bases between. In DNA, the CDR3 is TGCAGTGCGACTACAGCTTGGTTTAAACAGCCCCAGCATTTT. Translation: CSATTAWFKQPQHF.

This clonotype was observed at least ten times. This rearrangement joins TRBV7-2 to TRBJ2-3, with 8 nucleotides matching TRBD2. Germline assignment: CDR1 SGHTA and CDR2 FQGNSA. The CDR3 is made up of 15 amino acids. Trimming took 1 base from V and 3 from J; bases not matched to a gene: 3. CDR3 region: CASSLGLARTDTQYF. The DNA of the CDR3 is TGTGCCAGCAGCTTAGGACTAGCGAGAACAGATACGCAGTATTTT.

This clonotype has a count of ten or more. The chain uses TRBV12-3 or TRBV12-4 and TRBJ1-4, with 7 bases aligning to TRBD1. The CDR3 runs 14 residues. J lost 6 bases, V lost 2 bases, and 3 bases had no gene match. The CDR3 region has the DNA TGTGCCAGCAGTTTAAGACAGGGTTATGAAAAACTGTTTTTT. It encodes CASSLRQGYEKLFF.

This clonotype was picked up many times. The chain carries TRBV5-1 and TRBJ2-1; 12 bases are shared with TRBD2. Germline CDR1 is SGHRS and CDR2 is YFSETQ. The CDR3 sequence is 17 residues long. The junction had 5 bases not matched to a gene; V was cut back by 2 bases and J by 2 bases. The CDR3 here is CASSFGLAGLTYNEQFF. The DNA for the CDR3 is TGCGCCAGCAGCTTCGGACTAGCGGGACTAACCTACAATGAGCAGTTCTTC.

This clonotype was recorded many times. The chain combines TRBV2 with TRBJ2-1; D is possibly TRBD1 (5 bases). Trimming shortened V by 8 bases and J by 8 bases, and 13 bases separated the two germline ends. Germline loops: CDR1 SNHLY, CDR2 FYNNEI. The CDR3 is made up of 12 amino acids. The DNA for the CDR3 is TGTGCCAGCTCCCTTGGGGCAGATGAGCAGTTCTTC. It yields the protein CASSLGADEQFF. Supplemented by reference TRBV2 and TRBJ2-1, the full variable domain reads EPEVTQTPSHQVTQMGQEVILRCVPISNHLYFYWYRQILGQKVEFLVSFYNNEISEKSEIFDDQFSVERPDGSNFTLKIRSTKLEDSAMYFCASSLGADEQFFGPGTRLTVL.

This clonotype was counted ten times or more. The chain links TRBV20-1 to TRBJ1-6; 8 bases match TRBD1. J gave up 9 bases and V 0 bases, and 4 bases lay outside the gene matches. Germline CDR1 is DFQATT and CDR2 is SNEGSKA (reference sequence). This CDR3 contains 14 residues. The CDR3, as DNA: TGCAGTGCTAGAGATCAGGGGGCGGTTTCACCCCTCCACTTT. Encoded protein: CSARDQGAVSPLHF.

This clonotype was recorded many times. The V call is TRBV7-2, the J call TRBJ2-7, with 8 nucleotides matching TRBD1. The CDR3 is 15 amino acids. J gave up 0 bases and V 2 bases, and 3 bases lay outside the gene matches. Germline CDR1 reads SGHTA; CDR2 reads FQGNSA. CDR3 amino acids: CASSLFTGGSYEQYF. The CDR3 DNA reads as TGTGCCAGCAGCTTATTCACAGGGGGCTCCTACGAGCAGTACTTC.

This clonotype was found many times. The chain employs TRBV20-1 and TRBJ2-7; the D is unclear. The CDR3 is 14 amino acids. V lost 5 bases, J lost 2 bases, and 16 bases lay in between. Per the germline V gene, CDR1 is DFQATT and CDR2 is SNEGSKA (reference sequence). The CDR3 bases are TGCAGTGCTTTCAGACAAACAAACCCCTACGAGCAGTACTTC. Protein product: CSAFRQTNPYEQYF.

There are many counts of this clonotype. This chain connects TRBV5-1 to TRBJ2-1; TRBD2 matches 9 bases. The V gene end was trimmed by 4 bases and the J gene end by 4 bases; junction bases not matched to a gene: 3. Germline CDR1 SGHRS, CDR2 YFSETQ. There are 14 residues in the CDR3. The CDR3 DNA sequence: TGCGCCAGCAGCGGGCGGGAGGGTTACAATGAGCAGTTCTTC. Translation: CASSGREGYNEQFF. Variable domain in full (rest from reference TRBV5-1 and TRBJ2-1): KAGVTQTPRYLIKTRGQQVTLSCSPISGHRSVSWYQQTPGQGLQFLFEYFSETQRNKGNFPGRFSGRQFSNSRSEMNVSTLELGDSALYLCASSGREGYNEQFFGPGTRLTVL.

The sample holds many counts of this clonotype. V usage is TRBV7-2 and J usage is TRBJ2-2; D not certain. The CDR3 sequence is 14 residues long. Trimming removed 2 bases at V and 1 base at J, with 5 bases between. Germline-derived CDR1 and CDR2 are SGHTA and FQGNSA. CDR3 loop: CASSLLGNTGELFF. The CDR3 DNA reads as TGTGCCAGCAGCTTATTAGGGAACACCGGGGAGCTGTTTTTT.

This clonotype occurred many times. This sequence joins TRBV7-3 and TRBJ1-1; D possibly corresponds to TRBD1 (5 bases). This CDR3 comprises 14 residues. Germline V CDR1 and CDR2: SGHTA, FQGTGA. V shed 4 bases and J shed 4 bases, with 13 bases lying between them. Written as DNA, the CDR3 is TGTGCCAGCAGCTCGGCAGCGGGGGGCACTGAAGCTTTCTTT. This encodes CASSSAAGGTEAFF. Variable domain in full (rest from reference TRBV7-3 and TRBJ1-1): GAGVSQTPSNKVTEKGKYVELRCDPISGHTALYWYRQSLGQGPEFLIYFQGTGAADDSGLPNDRFFAVRPEGSVSTLKIQRTERGDSAVYLCASSSAAGGTEAFFGQGTRLTVV.

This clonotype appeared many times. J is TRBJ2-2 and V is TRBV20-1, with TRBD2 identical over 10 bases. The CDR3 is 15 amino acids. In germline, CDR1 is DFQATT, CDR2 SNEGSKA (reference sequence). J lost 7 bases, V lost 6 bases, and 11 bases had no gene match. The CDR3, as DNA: TGCAGTGCCGCCAAAGCTAGCGGGAGTGTCGGGGAGCTGTTTTTT. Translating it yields CSAAKASGSVGELFF.